This is a list of T cell receptor beta chains from one sample in a study of early stage breast cancer tumors. Sequencing used immunoSEQ multiplex PCR; TCRdb keeps in-frame clones, though not all of them. Here the sample spans fewer than 25,000 clones, roughly two thirds being singletons. The sample was breast tumor tissue. The source of these receptors is a person aged 55 to 70 with breast cancer. Both conserved end residues are part of each CDR3. The order of the fields is J gene, clone size, D gene, V gene, CDR3 DNA, CDR3 protein. The D gene is left open where the match is weak. For some rows the clone size is stated as once, few or many, or as a class when expanded; others skip it.

TRBJ2-1,-,TRBD2,TRBV5-1,TGCGCCAGTTATATAGCGGGAGGTGAGCAGTTCTTC,CASYIAGGEQFF
TRBJ1-1,-,-,TRBV11-3,TGTGCCAGCAGCTTTTCTCAGGGGACCCCTGAAGCTTTCTTT,CASSFSQGTPEAFF
TRBJ2-7,few,-,TRBV10-3,TGTGCCATCAGGACGGAGACCTACGAGCAGTACTTC,CAIRTETYEQYF
TRBJ2-2,-,TRBD2,TRBV18,TGTGCCAGCTCACCACTCCCCTCTGGACTAGCGGGAGGGATGAACACCGGGGAGCTGTTTTTT,CASSPLPSGLAGGMNTGELFF
TRBJ2-7,-,-,TRBV6-1,TGTGCCAGCAGTGAAGAGGGAGGGACAGGATCCTACGAGCAGTACTTC,CASSEEGGTGSYEQYF
TRBJ2-3,-,-,TRBV11-2,TGTGCCAGCAGCTTCTCCATCCAGGATACGCAGTATTTT,CASSFSIQDTQYF
TRBJ2-7,-,TRBD1,TRBV5-4,TGTGCCAGCAGCTTGTCGGGACAGGGCCACGAGCAGTACTTC,CASSLSGQGHEQYF
TRBJ1-3,-,TRBD1,TRBV5-8,TGTGCCAGCAGCGAGGGACAGGGGGCTGCTGGAAACACCATATATTTT,CASSEGQGAAGNTIYF
TRBJ2-2,-,TRBD2,TRBV4-2,TGTGCCAGCAGCCAAGATTACGGGACTAGCGGTTCGCCCGGGGAGCTGTTTTTT,CASSQDYGTSGSPGELFF
TRBJ1-5,-,-,TRBV19,TGTGCCAGTAGCCTACAGGGTAGCTATAGCAATCAGCCCCAGCATTTT,CASSLQGSYSNQPQHF
TRBJ2-2,-,TRBD2,TRBV6-1,TGTGCCCGGGGGGATTTGGTCGGGGAGCTGTTTTTT,CARGDLVGELFF
TRBJ2-2,-,TRBD2,TRBV5-1,TGCGCCAGCGGCACCGGGACTAGCGGGAGTGGGACCGGGGAGCTGTTTTTT,CASGTGTSGSGTGELFF
TRBJ1-2,-,TRBD1,TRBV7-2,TGTGCCAGCAACCCGGGACAGGCGGCGCGCGGCTACACCTTC,CASNPGQAARGYTF
TRBJ2-7,-,-,TRBV7-9,TGTGCCAGCACCCATGGGGCAGGGGGGACCTACGAGCAGTACTTC,CASTHGAGGTYEQYF
TRBJ1-1,-,-,TRBV7-2,TGTGCCAGCAGCTTAGGCCCAGGGCCGAACACTGAAGCTTTCTTT,CASSLGPGPNTEAFF
TRBJ2-2,-,-,TRBV25-1,TGTGCCAGCAGTGAATGGAGGGAGAACACCGGGGAGCTGTTTTTT,CASSEWRENTGELFF
TRBJ1-1,-,TRBD1,TRBV5-6,TGTGCCAGCAGACCGACAGGGGTTGAAGAAGCTTTCTTT,CASRPTGVEEAFF
TRBJ2-7,-,TRBD1,TRBV11-2,TGTGCCAGCAGCTCACAGGGGCGAGTGAACGAGCAGTACTTC,CASSSQGRVNEQYF
TRBJ2-1,-,TRBD1,TRBV12-5,TGTGCTAGTGGCCTCCAGGCGGGACAGGGAAATGAGCAGTTCTTC,CASGLQAGQGNEQFF
TRBJ2-1,-,-,TRBV19,TGTGCCAGTAGTATTTGGGGGCTGGGTGAGCAGTTCTTC,CASSIWGLGEQFF
TRBJ2-7,-,TRBD2,TRBV10-3,TGTGCCATCAGCCCGATCGGGTCGGGCGGGAGTTTGGAGGGGTCCTACGAGCAGTACTTC,CAISPIGSGGSLEGSYEQYF
TRBJ2-2,-,TRBD1,TRBV11-2,TGTGCCAGCAGCTTAGATCGACAGGGGGCAGCCGGGGAGCTGTTTTTT,CASSLDRQGAAGELFF
TRBJ1-1,once,-,TRBV5-1,TGCGCCAGCAGCTTGGAGGGGGTATACACTGAAGCTTTCTTT,CASSLEGVYTEAFF
TRBJ2-7,-,TRBD2,TRBV6-5,TGTGCCAGCAGAGATCGACTAGCGGGAGGGGGGGAGCAGTACTTC,CASRDRLAGGGEQYF
TRBJ1-1,few,TRBD1,TRBV5-6,TGTGCCAGCAGCTTAGGGGACAGACCAGCTTTCTTT,CASSLGDRPAFF
TRBJ2-7,medium-sized,-,TRBV7-9,TGTGCCAGCAGCGGACAGCTATACGAGCAGTACTTC,CASSGQLYEQYF
TRBJ1-1,-,TRBD1,TRBV11-1,TGTGCCAGCAGTGACAGGGTCCCGAACACTGAAGCTTTCTTT,CASSDRVPNTEAFF
TRBJ2-2,-,TRBD1,TRBV30,TGTGCCTGGAGGACAGGGCCGAACACCGGGGAGCTGTTTTTT,CAWRTGPNTGELFF
TRBJ1-2,-,TRBD1,TRBV11-3,TGTGCCAGCAGCCCCCGTGCGGACAGGGGTTATGGCTACACCTTC,CASSPRADRGYGYTF
TRBJ1-3,-,-,TRBV6-6,TGTGCCAGCAGTTACTCGGTGGGGGGATCTGGAAACACCATATATTTT,CASSYSVGGSGNTIYF
TRBJ2-2,few,-,TRBV9,TGTGCCAGCAGCGTAGTTTCGGCGAACACCGGGGAGCTGTTTTTT,CASSVVSANTGELFF
TRBJ2-7,-,TRBD1,TRBV30,TGTGCCTGGAGTGAAGGACAGGGGATAACCTACGAGCAGTACTTC,CAWSEGQGITYEQYF
TRBJ2-7,-,TRBD2,TRBV9,TGTGCCAGCAGCGGTTTAGCGGGAGGGCCGGCCGAGCAGTACTTC,CASSGLAGGPAEQYF
TRBJ1-2,few,TRBD1,TRBV5-1,TGCGCCAGCAGCCCGGGACAGGACTATGGCTACACCTTC,CASSPGQDYGYTF
TRBJ1-2,-,-,TRBV15,TGTGCCACCAGCAGAGTGAGGACAGACTCGGGAGGCTACACCTTC,CATSRVRTDSGGYTF
TRBJ1-2,few,-,TRBV15,TGTGCCACCAGCAGGATGCGGGGGGCTAACTATGGCTACACCTTC,CATSRMRGANYGYTF
TRBJ2-2,-,TRBD2,TRBV29-1,TGCAGCGTTGTGGGGGAGGGCCGTATAAACGGGGAGCTGTTTTTT,CSVVGEGRINGELFF
TRBJ2-3,few,TRBD2,TRBV6-1,TGTGCCAGCAGCAGACCTAGCGGGACCCCAGATACGCAGTATTTT,CASSRPSGTPDTQYF
TRBJ1-1,-,TRBD1,TRBV19,TGTGCCAGTAGTCTCGATCTAATACGGGGACAGCAGAACACTGAAGCTTTCTTT,CASSLDLIRGQQNTEAFF
TRBJ1-2,-,-,TRBV14,TGTGCCAGCAGCCAAGATGCCAGGGACTATGGCTACACCTTC,CASSQDARDYGYTF
TRBJ2-7,-,-,TRBV9,TGTGCCAGCAGCGTAGGCCCGGGTAACTCCTACGAGCAGTACTTC,CASSVGPGNSYEQYF
TRBJ1-4,-,-,TRBV30,TGTGCCTGGAGTGGGGGGCGTGGTGAAAAACTGTTTTTT,CAWSGGRGEKLFF
TRBJ2-5,few,TRBD1,TRBV11-2,TGTGCCAGCAGCCTACAGGGGTTCATGGTAGAGACCCAGTACTTC,CASSLQGFMVETQYF
TRBJ2-7,-,TRBD1,TRBV28,TGTGCCAGCAGTTCCCTCCGCCTACAGGGGCCCTCCTACGAGCAGTACTTC,CASSSLRLQGPSYEQYF
TRBJ1-1,-,-,TRBV7-6,TGTGCCAGCAGCTCAGGACATGCAAACACTGAAGCTTTCTTT,CASSSGHANTEAFF
TRBJ2-5,-,TRBD1,TRBV6-1,TGTGCCAGCAGTGAGACAGGGGGCACTGGGACCCAGTACTTC,CASSETGGTGTQYF